Listed below are T cell receptor beta chains from one sample, sequenced in a study of T cells after yellow fever vaccination. MiXCR, applied by TCRdb to the 5' RACE reads, yields one record per CDR3 protein. This table holds approximately 510,000 distinct CDR3 sequences, around a fifth found once. The sequencing here drew on PBMCs, taken roughly 20 days after the first yellow fever vaccination. The receptors originated from a man between 18 and 35 years old who received the YFV17D yellow fever vaccine. Both conserved end residues are part of each CDR3. The D gene is left open where the match is weak. Clone size is stated in some rows and not others, as once, few, many or a class when expanded.

D	size	V	J	DNA	CDR3
TRBD1	few	TRBV7-2	TRBJ1-2	TGTGCCAGCAGCACGGACAGGACCTATGGCTACACCTTC	CASSTDRTYGYTF
NA	few	TRBV7-2	TRBJ2-5	TGTGCCAGCAGCTTACAGATCCGGGAGACCCAGTACTTC	CASSLQIRETQYF
NA	NA	TRBV5-4	TRBJ2-2	TGTGCCAGCAGCGGCCGCGGGCAGGCGGTCGGGGAGCTGTTTTTT	CASSGRGQAVGELFF
NA	NA	TRBV4-1	TRBJ1-5	TGCGCCAGCAGCCACCTCCCCAGGGAGGGTCGTCCTCTTTATTTT	CASSHLPREGRPLYF
TRBD2	NA	TRBV11-2	TRBJ2-2	TGTGCCAGCAGCTTAGTTCTAGCGGGGGGGCTTGGCACCGGGGAGCTGTTTTTT	CASSLVLAGGLGTGELFF
NA	NA	TRBV4-3	TRBJ1-1	TGCGCCAGCAGCCAAGGGGTATTGGGCCGGACTGAAGCTTTCTTT	CASSQGVLGRTEAFF
NA	NA	TRBV6-1	TRBJ2-6	TGTGCCAGCAGACTCAACGGCCCTCCCAGCTCTGGGGCCAACGTCCTGACTTTC	CASRLNGPPSSGANVLTF
NA	few	TRBV7-9	TRBJ2-5	TGTGCCAGCAGCTTACCCGGTATATTC	CASSLPGIF
NA	NA	TRBV28	TRBJ2-7	TGTGCCAGCAGTTTTACAGCCCAATACGAGCAGTACTTC	CASSFTAQYEQYF
NA	NA	TRBV18	TRBJ2-5	TGTGCCAGCTCACCACCGGTTCTTGAGACCCAGTACTTC	CASSPPVLETQYF
NA	few	TRBV12-3/TRBV12-4	TRBJ2-1	TGTGCCAGCAGTTTCCTAGGGGGTGAGCAGTTCTTC	CASSFLGGEQFF
TRBD2	few	TRBV11-2	TRBJ2-3	TGTGCCAGCAGCTTGGCGACTAGCCGTCTTCAGAATACGCAGTATTTT	CASSLATSRLQNTQYF
NA	NA	TRBV11-2	TRBJ1-1	TGTGCCAGCAGCTTAAAGGGCTCGACCGAAGCTTTCTTT	CASSLKGSTEAFF
NA	once	TRBV6-1	TRBJ2-3	TGTGCCAGCAGCCTTAGGGGGGCCACAGATACGCAGTATTTT	CASSLRGATDTQYF
TRBD1	few	TRBV4-3	TRBJ1-2	TGCGCCAGCAGCCCCCCGGGACAGGGGACGAATGGCTACACCTTC	CASSPPGQGTNGYTF
TRBD2	many	TRBV20-1	TRBJ2-1	TGCAGTGCCGGACTAGCGGGGGGGCCAAATGAGCAGTTCTTC	CSAGLAGGPNEQFF
NA	NA	TRBV6-2/TRBV6-3	TRBJ2-3	TGTGCCAGCAGTTACCTCCTAGCGTATGATACGCAGTATTTT	CASSYLLAYDTQYF
TRBD2	NA	TRBV7-3	TRBJ2-5	TGTGCCAGCAGCTTGCTTTTTATAGCGGGGGGGCCTGACGGGGAGACCCAGTACTTC	CASSLLFIAGGPDGETQYF
TRBD2	NA	TRBV14	TRBJ2-1	TGTGCCAGCAGCCGTATGACTAGCGGGGGCTACAATGAGCAGTTCTTC	CASSRMTSGGYNEQFF
NA	NA	TRBV4-1	TRBJ1-4	TGCGCCAGCAGCCAAGTAACAGGGCGGAATGAAAAACTGTTTTTT	CASSQVTGRNEKLFF
NA	few	TRBV11-2	TRBJ2-3	TGTGCCAGCAGCTTAACGGACAGAGAGACAGATACGCAGTATTTT	CASSLTDRETDTQYF
TRBD2	NA	TRBV19	TRBJ2-1	TGTGCCAGTAGTAACCAGCGGGGGGGCGATGAGCAGTTCTTC	CASSNQRGGDEQFF
NA	NA	TRBV14	TRBJ2-2	TGTGCCAGCAGCCGATTCGAGTACGCCGGGGAGCTGTTTTTT	CASSRFEYAGELFF
NA	NA	TRBV27	TRBJ1-2	TGTGCCAGCAGTTTAAGCTGGGGAGGCTATGGCTACACCTTC	CASSLSWGGYGYTF
NA	many	TRBV6-6	TRBJ2-7	TGTGCCAGCAGTTACTCCTATTCCTACGAGCAGTACTTC	CASSYSYSYEQYF
NA	NA	TRBV27	TRBJ2-5	TGTGCCAGCAGCATCCCGGGAACAGAGACCCAGTACTTC	CASSIPGTETQYF
TRBD1	few	TRBV4-3	TRBJ1-2	TGCGCCAGCAGCCACCTAAACCGGGACAGTTCTCCTCGGTGGCATGGCTACACCTTC	CASSHLNRDSSPRWHGYTF
TRBD1	many	TRBV27	TRBJ2-1	TGTGCCAGCAGTTTTGGGACAGGCCACTACAATGAGCAGTTCTTC	CASSFGTGHYNEQFF
NA	few	TRBV7-2	TRBJ2-7	TGTGCCAGCAGCTTAGCGTGGGGGGGCGGGGAGCAGTACTTC	CASSLAWGGGEQYF
NA	few	TRBV5-1	TRBJ2-7	TGCGCCAGCAGCTTGGGAGGGGCCCAGTCCTACGAGCAGTACTTC	CASSLGGAQSYEQYF
NA	NA	TRBV11-2	TRBJ2-6	TGTGCCAGCAGCCCAAGGACAAGAAGCTCTGGGGCCAACGTCCTGACTTTC	CASSPRTRSSGANVLTF
TRBD2	few	TRBV4-3	TRBJ2-1	TGCGCCAGCAGCCAAGTTGCCGGGGGGGACAATGAGCAGTTCTTC	CASSQVAGGDNEQFF
NA	NA	TRBV18	TRBJ1-3	TGTGCCAGCTCACCTGGGGAGAATCAGGCTGGAAACACCATATATTTT	CASSPGENQAGNTIYF
NA	NA	TRBV10-3	TRBJ2-6	TGTGCCATCAGAGACCGCTCTGGGGCCAACGTCCTGACTTTC	CAIRDRSGANVLTF
NA	few	TRBV6-5	TRBJ2-5	TGTGCCAGCAGTTACTGGGGGCACAGGAGAGAGACCCAGTACTTC	CASSYWGHRRETQYF
TRBD1	few	TRBV19	TRBJ1-1	TGTGCCAGTATCCTACAGGGGATGAACACTGAAGCTTTCTTT	CASILQGMNTEAFF
TRBD1	few	TRBV20-1	TRBJ1-6	TGCAGTGCTAGAGATTCACGCAGGGGGACCTCACCCCTCCACTTT	CSARDSRRGTSPLHF
NA	few	TRBV6-1	TRBJ2-5	TGTGCCAGCAGAGCGGCAGGGTGGGAGACCCAGTACTTC	CASRAAGWETQYF
NA	few	TRBV14	TRBJ1-4	TGTGCCAGCAGCCTTCGGGGCGGTGAAAAACTGTTTTTT	CASSLRGGEKLFF
TRBD2	many	TRBV12-3/TRBV12-4	TRBJ2-1	TGTGCCAGCAGCCTTCTAGCGGGGGGGCTCGATGAGCAGTTCTTC	CASSLLAGGLDEQFF
TRBD1	NA	TRBV7-2	TRBJ2-3	TGTGCCAGCAGCTTAGCGTTCGGACAGGGCACAGATACGCAGTATTTT	CASSLAFGQGTDTQYF
NA	NA	TRBV7-2	TRBJ1-2	TGTGCCAGCAGCTTAGAAGAGGGAGGCTACACCTTC	CASSLEEGGYTF
NA	NA	TRBV9	TRBJ2-1	TGTGCCAGCAGCGACGGGAACTTTGGGGCCTTCAATGAGCAGTTCTTC	CASSDGNFGAFNEQFF
NA	NA	TRBV6-1	TRBJ1-6	TGTGCCAGCAAGTGGCAGGGAAATTCACCCCTCCACTTT	CASKWQGNSPLHF
NA	NA	TRBV28	TRBJ2-3	TGTGCCAGCAGCCCCCCGGGCCCCCTCGATACGCAGTATTTT	CASSPPGPLDTQYF
NA	few	TRBV5-5	TRBJ1-1	TGTGCCAGCAGCTTGATATCGTCAGGGAACACTGAAGCTTTCTTT	CASSLISSGNTEAFF
TRBD1	many	TRBV10-3	TRBJ1-1	TGTGCCATCAGTTACTTGGAGGGGGCGACTGAAGCTTTCTTT	CAISYLEGATEAFF
NA	NA	TRBV24-1	TRBJ1-4	TGTGCCACCAGTGATTTGCGTAGTGGACAGAATGAAAAACTGTTTTTT	CATSDLRSGQNEKLFF
NA	few	TRBV28	TRBJ1-4	TGTGCCAGCAGAGTCTCCCTTTATGAAAAACTGTTTTTT	CASRVSLYEKLFF
NA	few	TRBV7-2	TRBJ1-3	TGTGCCAGCCACACGATCGGGGCGGGCGGAAACACCATATATTTT	CASHTIGAGGNTIYF